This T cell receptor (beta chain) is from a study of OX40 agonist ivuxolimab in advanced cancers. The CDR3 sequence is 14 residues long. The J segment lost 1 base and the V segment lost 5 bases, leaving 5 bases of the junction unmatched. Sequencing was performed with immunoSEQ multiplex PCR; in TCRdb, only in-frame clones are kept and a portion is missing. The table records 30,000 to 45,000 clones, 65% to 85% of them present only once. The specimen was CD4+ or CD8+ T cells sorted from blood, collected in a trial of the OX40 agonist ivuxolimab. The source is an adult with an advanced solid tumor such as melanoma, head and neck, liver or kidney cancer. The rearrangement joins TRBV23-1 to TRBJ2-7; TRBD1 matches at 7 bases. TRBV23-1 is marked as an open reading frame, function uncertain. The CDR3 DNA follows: TGCGCCAGCAGTATCGGACAGGAATCCTACGAGCAGTACTTC. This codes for CASSIGQESYEQYF.